One and the same sample provided the 18 T cell receptor beta chains below, sequenced in a study of blood T cell repertoires in COVID-19. Only in-frame clones appear in the TCRdb table, and some are missing; sequencing was by immunoSEQ multiplex PCR. The data show over 250,000 clones, with more than 80% seen just once and approximately 6.5% held by the top ten. Input material: peripheral blood. Receptors were obtained from a woman aged 50 to 65 with COVID-19, enrolled during active disease.

The chain employs TRBV30 and TRBJ1-5, with TRBD1 matching 7 bases. J was trimmed by 3 bases and V by 1 base; bases with no gene match: 6. Germline values: CDR1 GTSNPN, CDR2 SVGIG (reference sequence). This CDR3 is built from 15 residues. DNA of the CDR3: TGTGCCTGGAGTGCACCGGGACAGTTCAATCAGCCCCAGCATTTT. This sequence encodes CAWSAPGQFNQPQHF.

This clone was detected only once. This sequence joins TRBV18 and TRBJ2-5, with D possibly being TRBD2 (6 bases). V was trimmed by 3 bases and J by 1 base, leaving 15 bases between them. Germline loops: CDR1 KGHSH, CDR2 LQKENI. The CDR3 contains 16 residues. The CDR3, as DNA: TGTGCCAGCTCACCTAGTTGGCGGGACGTCCAAGAGACCCAGTACTTC. It is translated as CASSPSWRDVQETQYF.

The genes are TRBV14 and TRBJ1-4; D ambiguous. V lost 3 bases to trimming and J lost 0 bases, with 14 bases between them. Germline loops: CDR1 SGHDN, CDR2 FVKESK. The CDR3 is 17 residues long. CDR3 in DNA: TGTGCCAGCAGCCAGAGAACTCCCGTTGCAACTAATGAAAAACTGTTTTTT. This sequence encodes CASSQRTPVATNEKLFF.

This rearrangement joins TRBV6-4 to TRBJ2-1, with 14 bases lining up with TRBD2. The germline V gene has CDR1 MRHNA and CDR2 SNTAGT. Trimming took 0 bases from V and 7 from J; bases not matched to a gene: 2. This CDR3 has 16 amino acids. CDR3 bases: TGTGCCAGCAGTGACTCGGGACTAGCGGGAGAAAATGAGCAGTTCTTC. Translating it yields CASSDSGLAGENEQFF.

This chain uses TRBV18 with TRBJ1-2, with TRBD1 identical over 8 bases. V was clipped by 4 bases and J by 8 bases; unmatched bases: 6. There are 13 residues in the CDR3. Per the germline V gene, CDR1 is KGHSH and CDR2 is LQKENI. DNA for the CDR3: TGTGCCAGCTCACTCACGACAGGGGAGGGCTACACCTTC. Its translation: CASSLTTGEGYTF. The variable domain in full, completed from reference TRBV18 and TRBJ1-2, reads NAGVMQNPRHLVRRRGQEARLRCSPMKGHSHVYWYRQLPEEGLKFMVYLQKENIIDESGMPKERFSAEFPKEGPSILRIQQVVRGDSAAYFCASSLTTGEGYTFGSGTRLTVV.

The rearrangement links TRBV19 to TRBJ1-5; D unresolved. The V gene's germline CDR1 is LNHDA and CDR2 SQIVND (reference sequence). The CDR3 spans 15 residues. V dropped 3 bases and J dropped 3 bases, with 12 bases sitting between them. CDR3 amino acids: CASSMSTSYNQPQHF. Written as DNA, the CDR3 is TGTGCCAGTAGTATGAGTACGAGCTACAATCAGCCCCAGCATTTT.

V usage is TRBV19 and J usage is TRBJ1-1, with D possibly matching TRBD1 (6 bases). CDR1 and CDR2 from the germline V gene are LNHDA and SQIVND (reference sequence). Trimming removed 3 bases at V and 3 bases at J, with 23 bases between. The CDR3 is 18 residues long. CDR3 amino acids: CASSIGLWAAGVHTEAFF. In nucleotides, the CDR3 is TGTGCCAGTAGTATCGGATTGTGGGCCGCAGGGGTTCACACTGAAGCTTTCTTT.

DNA of the CDR3: TGTGCCACCACAAGGACAGGGGTCAACAATCAGCCCCAGCATTTT. Encoded protein: CATTRTGVNNQPQHF. The chain employs TRBV19 and TRBJ1-5; 9 positions match TRBD1. Trimming took 10 bases from V and 3 from J; bases not matched to a gene: 10. The CDR3 runs to 15 residues. The germline gives CDR1 LNHDA, CDR2 SQIVND (reference sequence).

The gene calls are TRBV5-1 and TRBJ1-3; 8 nucleotides align to TRBD1. This CDR3 spans 14 amino acids. The V gene end was trimmed by 5 bases and the J gene end by 0 bases; junction bases not matched to a gene: 1. CDR1 is SGHRS, CDR2 YFSETQ, per germline. For the CDR3, the DNA is TGCGCCAGCAGACAGGGGGACTCTGGAAACACCATATATTTT. Translated: CASRQGDSGNTIYF.

The J gene is TRBJ2-6, the V gene TRBV6-2 or TRBV6-3, with no clear D. The V end lost 4 bases, the J end lost 0 bases, and 13 bases lay between the germline ends. The CDR3 is made up of 17 amino acids. CDR1 and CDR2 from the germline V gene are MNHEY and SVGEGT. DNA of the CDR3: TGTGCCAGCAGTTTTTCCACTATTTTCTCTGGGGCCAACGTCCTGACTTTC. This translates into CASSFSTIFSGANVLTF.

The rearrangement joins TRBV6-4 to TRBJ1-5; 10 bases line up with TRBD1. Germline values: CDR1 MRHNA, CDR2 SNTAGT. The V gene end was trimmed by 9 bases and the J gene end by 4 bases; junction bases not matched to a gene: 0. This CDR3 region has 12 residues. The DNA of the CDR3 is TGTGCCAGGGACAGGGGGAATCAGCCCCAGCATTTT. Translated: CARDRGNQPQHF.

V and J are TRBV6-5 and TRBJ2-7, with 12 bases aligning to TRBD2. The CDR3 loop spans 15 amino acids. With V trimmed by 4 bases and J by 7 bases, 8 bases remained unmatched. Germline loops: CDR1 MNHEY, CDR2 SVGAGI. Here the CDR3 DNA reads TGTGCCAGCAGTTCGGCTTCTAGCGGGAGGGAAGAGCAGTACTTC. Amino acids: CASSSASSGREEQYF.

V and J are TRBV6-6 and TRBJ2-5; D not resolved. V lost 5 bases and J lost 2, with 9 bases in between. The CDR3 contains 13 residues. Germline CDR1 reads MNHNY; CDR2 reads SVGAGI (reference sequence). In nucleotides, the CDR3 is TGTGCCAGCAGTAACTATCTACAAGAGACCCAGTACTTC. Protein product: CASSNYLQETQYF.

This chain joins TRBV6-5 and TRBJ2-5; D gene ambiguous. V lost 5 bases to trimming and J lost 1 base, with 2 bases between them. The V gene's germline CDR1 is MNHEY and CDR2 SVGAGI. The CDR3 runs to 11 residues. The DNA for the CDR3 is TGTGCCAGCAGTCTCCAAGAGACCCAGTACTTC. Encoded protein: CASSLQETQYF.

V usage is TRBV5-1 and J usage is TRBJ2-7; D gene uncertain. Trimming pared 0 bases from V and 3 bases from J, leaving 10 bases between. There are 14 residues in the CDR3. The germline gives CDR1 SGHRS, CDR2 YFSETQ. The CDR3 here is CASSLGAPDYEQYF. The DNA for the CDR3 is TGCGCCAGCAGCTTGGGGGCCCCGGACTACGAGCAGTACTTC.

The chain is built from TRBV7-8 and TRBJ2-1, with a possible D match to TRBD2 (6 bases). Germline V gene data show CDR1 as SGHVS and CDR2 as FQNEAQ. V was shortened by 0 bases and J by 0 bases, with 12 bases between the two germline ends. The CDR3 is 17 amino acids. CDR3 bases: TGTGCCAGCAGCTTAGCGACCCTAGCGAGCTCCTACAATGAGCAGTTCTTC. Amino acids: CASSLATLASSYNEQFF. The whole variable domain, remainder taken from reference TRBV7-8 and TRBJ2-1, is GAGVSQSPRYKVAKRGQDVALRCDPISGHVSLFWYQQALGQGPEFLTYFQNEAQLDKSGLPSDRFFAERPEGSVSTLKIQRTQQEDSAVYLCASSLATLASSYNEQFFGPGTRLTVL.

The V and J genes are TRBV9 and TRBJ2-1, with 12 nucleotides matching TRBD2. This CDR3 is built from 14 residues. Germline values: CDR1 SGDLS, CDR2 YYNGEE. V lost 0 bases, J lost 13 bases, and 5 bases stayed unmatched. CDR3 sequence reads: CASSVGLAGVVQFF. The CDR3 DNA reads as TGTGCCAGCAGCGTAGGACTAGCGGGAGTAGTACAGTTCTTC.

This chain links TRBV3-1 (or the pseudogene TRBV3-2) with TRBJ2-5, with a possible D match to TRBD2 (6 bases). The V and J ends lost 1 base and 7 bases respectively, with 13 bases between them. Germline V lookup: CDR1 LGHDT, CDR2 YNNKEL (reference sequence). This CDR3 has 14 amino acids. CDR3 amino acids: CASSQGTTRGTQYF. In DNA form, the CDR3 reads TGTGCCAGCAGCCAAGGGACTACTCGGGGGACCCAGTACTTC.